This T cell receptor (beta chain) originates from a study of T cell changes during pregnancy in multiple sclerosis. Germline V lookup: CDR1 SGHTA, CDR2 FQGTGA. Between the trimmed V and J ends, which lost 3 bases and 6 bases, there was a span of 9 bases. The CDR3 is 13 residues long. Sequencing used immunoSEQ multiplex PCR; TCRdb keeps in-frame clones, though not all of them. The sample lists approximately 83,000 clones; about 93% were seen once. Material: peripheral blood, obtained in the first trimester of pregnancy. The TCR was taken from a female donor with multiple sclerosis, enrolled in a pregnancy study. The chain has TRBV7-3 and TRBJ1-5; D ambiguous. CDR3: CASSLERGQPQHF. CDR3 in DNA: TGTGCCAGCAGCTTGGAACGGGGTCAGCCCCAGCATTTT.